This section outlines one TCR beta chain sequence together with its context. Its antigen remains unknown. The sample is drawn from a study of CD8 T cells in ankylosing spondylitis. Study-wide findings and caveats: One TCR beta motif, made up of eight or nine highly homologous variants, appeared characteristic of ankylosing spondylitis blood.

TCRdb re-derived calls from the 5' RACE reads in MiXCR, one entry per CDR3 protein. The sample comprises hundreds of thousands of distinct CDR3 sequences, 12% of which are singletons, and under 7.5% rests with the top ten. The receptor comes from a male donor with ankylosing spondylitis. The sequenced sample was blood, either unsorted or a sorted T cell fraction (not recorded which).

In DNA, the CDR3 is TGTGCCTCGCGACGGCACGGCTCCAATCAGCCCCAGCATTTT. Its translation: CASRRHGSNQPQHF. This chain connects TRBV19 to TRBJ1-5; D unclear. There are 14 residues in the CDR3. V lost 11 bases, J lost 3 bases, and 17 bases lay in between. Looked up from germline, CDR1 is LNHDA and CDR2 is SQIVND (reference sequence).